This is a list of T cell receptor beta chains from one sample in a study of T-cell memory formation after mild COVID-19. MiXCR was run by TCRdb on the 5' RACE reads, yielding one entry per CDR3 protein. The table records 120,000 or so distinct CDR3 sequences, 16% of them present only once. The sequencing input was PBMCs or a T cell subset sorted from them (not recorded which). Receptors originate from an adult woman who had mild COVID-19 (a few samples of this study predate the infection). Cell type and time point are not known. CDR3s include the opening cysteine and the closing phenylalanine or tryptophan. D genes are given only for firm matches. Rows may omit the clone size; those that give it use once, few, many or a size class.

CDR3aa | CDR3nt | d_gene | v_gene | abundance | j_gene
CASSRGNGETQYF | TGCGCCAGCAGCAGGGGCAATGGGGAGACCCAGTACTTC | - | TRBV5-1 | few | TRBJ2-5
CASSQGTGVKGFYEQYF | TGCGCCAGCAGCCAGGGGACAGGGGTTAAGGGGTTCTACGAGCAGTACTTC | TRBD1 | TRBV4-3 | - | TRBJ2-7
CASSLDLWTSSETQYF | TGTGCCAGCAGCTTAGATCTTTGGACTAGCAGTGAGACCCAGTACTTC | TRBD2 | TRBV11-2 | - | TRBJ2-5
CASSLKTQGVRDTEAFF | TGTGCCAGCAGCTTAAAAACGCAGGGGGTTAGGGACACTGAAGCTTTCTTT | TRBD1 | TRBV7-2 | - | TRBJ1-1
CASSLRDQAFTDTQYF | TGCGCCAGCAGCTTGAGAGACCAAGCCTTCACAGATACGCAGTATTTT | - | TRBV5-1 | - | TRBJ2-3
CASSLDRAPSGAFF | TGTGCCAGCAGTTTGGACAGGGCTCCGAGTGGCGCTTTCTTT | TRBD1 | TRBV12-3/TRBV12-4 | - | TRBJ1-1
CASSLGGVGETQYF | TGTGCCAGCAGCTTAGGGGGAGTTGGTGAGACCCAGTACTTC | - | TRBV7-2 | - | TRBJ2-5
CASFYRGKVNTEAFF | TGTGCCAGCTTTTACCGGGGGAAGGTGAACACTGAAGCTTTCTTT | - | TRBV12-3/TRBV12-4 | - | TRBJ1-1
CASSPSGGARTDTQYF | TGCGCCAGCAGCCCCTCCGGGGGGGCCCGGACAGATACGCAGTATTTT | TRBD2 | TRBV5-1 | - | TRBJ2-3
CASSFQSGPNQPQHF | TGTGCCAGCAGCTTCCAATCGGGGCCCAATCAGCCCCAGCATTTT | - | TRBV7-8 | few | TRBJ1-5
CASSYSRASGFSGANVLTF | TGTGCCAGCAGTTACTCTAGGGCTAGCGGGTTCTCTGGGGCCAACGTCCTGACTTTC | TRBD2 | TRBV6-5 | - | TRBJ2-6
CASSYTTGTGAEKLFF | TGCGCCAGCAGCTACACAACCGGGACAGGGGCCGAAAAACTGTTTTTT | TRBD1 | TRBV5-1 | - | TRBJ1-4
CASGGGGDTEAFF | TGTGCCTCAGGGGGAGGGGGAGACACTGAAGCTTTCTTT | TRBD1 | TRBV7-9 | few | TRBJ1-1
CASSVTGGQPQHF | TGTGCCAGCAGCGTTACAGGGGGACAGCCCCAGCATTTT | TRBD1 | TRBV5-6 | - | TRBJ1-5
CASSLTAGQGEYF | TGTGCCAGCAGCTTAACGGCGGGACAGGGCGAGTATTTT | TRBD1 | TRBV7-3 | few | TRBJ2-3
CSVVPTTGTGVGDTQYF | TGCAGCGTTGTTCCCACCACCGGGACAGGGGTTGGGGATACGCAGTATTTT | TRBD1 | TRBV29-1 | - | TRBJ2-3
CASSLVPSGGQYEQYF | TGTGCCAGCAGCTTAGTCCCTAGCGGGGGACAATACGAGCAGTACTTC | TRBD2 | TRBV7-9 | few | TRBJ2-7
CATSDTGIGQKQFF | TGTGCCACCAGTGATACAGGGATCGGACAGAAGCAGTTCTTC | - | TRBV24-1 | few | TRBJ2-1
CASSVSGSVTGELFF | TGTGCCAGCAGCGTTAGCGGGAGCGTCACCGGGGAGCTGTTTTTT | TRBD2 | TRBV9 | - | TRBJ2-2
CASSLDATSSYEQYF | TGCGCCAGCAGCTTGGACGCGACGAGCTCCTACGAGCAGTACTTC | - | TRBV5-1 | - | TRBJ2-7
CSVTVLTNYGYTF | TGCAGCGTGACAGTTCTTACTAACTATGGCTACACCTTC | - | TRBV29-1 | - | TRBJ1-2
CASSSSGRGNEQYF | TGTGCCAGCAGCTCTAGCGGGAGAGGTAACGAGCAGTACTTC | TRBD2 | TRBV14 | - | TRBJ2-7
CASSYSSGTGGHEQYF | TGTGCCAGCAGCTACAGTTCCGGGACAGGGGGCCACGAGCAGTACTTC | TRBD1 | TRBV3-1 | few | TRBJ2-7
CSARGTSGQETQYF | TGCAGTGCCCGGGGGACTAGCGGCCAAGAGACCCAGTACTTC | TRBD2 | TRBV20-1 | few | TRBJ2-5
CSASRGTFNEKLFF | TGCAGTGCTAGTCGAGGGACGTTTAATGAAAAACTGTTTTTT | - | TRBV20-1 | - | TRBJ1-4
CASSSPQRGVAKNIQYF | TGTGCCAGCAGCTCCCCGCAGCGGGGAGTCGCCAAAAACATTCAGTACTTC | TRBD2 | TRBV7-8 | few | TRBJ2-4
CSARFSYRGVNEQFF | TGCAGTGCTAGATTCTCCTACCGGGGGGTGAATGAGCAGTTCTTC | TRBD2 | TRBV20-1 | - | TRBJ2-1
CASSSTSAYNEQFF | TGCGCCAGCAGCTCGACTAGCGCCTACAATGAGCAGTTCTTC | TRBD2 | TRBV5-1 | few | TRBJ2-1
CASSRGHPTYEQYF | TGTGCCAGCAGTAGGGGACACCCGACCTACGAGCAGTACTTC | - | TRBV2 | - | TRBJ2-7
CASSLGRGYTGELFF | TGCGCCAGCAGCTTAGGCAGGGGATACACCGGGGAGCTGTTTTTT | - | TRBV5-1 | few | TRBJ2-2
CASRAQGYEQYF | TGTGCCAGCCGCGCACAGGGATACGAGCAGTACTTC | - | TRBV4-2 | - | TRBJ2-7
CSVQGPTDTQYF | TGCAGCGTGCAAGGACCCACAGATACGCAGTATTTT | - | TRBV29-1 | few | TRBJ2-3
CASSASPSSYNSPLHF | TGTGCCAGCAGCGCATCTCCGAGCTCCTATAATTCACCCCTCCACTTT | - | TRBV5-6 | - | TRBJ1-6
CASSLPGFSYGYTF | TGTGCCAGCAGCTTACCAGGGTTTAGCTATGGCTACACCTTC | - | TRBV7-9 | - | TRBJ1-2
CASRQDSARYEQYF | TGTGCCAGCAGACAGGACAGCGCGCGCTACGAGCAGTACTTC | - | TRBV12-3/TRBV12-4 | few | TRBJ2-7
CASSSTGHQETQYF | TGTGCCAGCAGTTCAACAGGACACCAAGAGACCCAGTACTTC | - | TRBV7-7 | few | TRBJ2-5
CASSSGGSEQYF | TGCGCCAGCAGCTCAGGGGGTAGCGAGCAGTACTTC | TRBD1 | TRBV5-1 | few | TRBJ2-7
CASSDRGGTYEQYF | TGTGCCAGTAGTGACAGGGGAGGCACCTACGAGCAGTACTTC | TRBD1 | TRBV19 | - | TRBJ2-7
CSADVRGIEQYF | TGCAGTGCGGACGTGAGGGGCATCGAGCAGTACTTC | - | TRBV20-1 | few | TRBJ2-7
CASSSKAVQSSYEQYF | TGTGCCAGCAGCTCTAAGGCAGTCCAGAGCTCCTACGAGCAGTACTTC | - | TRBV7-6 | few | TRBJ2-7
CASSLSIYGQGSPLHF | TGTGCCAGCAGCTTATCTATCTACGGCCAGGGTTCACCCCTCCACTTT | - | TRBV7-9 | - | TRBJ1-6
CSVVTGEREKLFF | TGCAGCGTTGTGACAGGGGAGAGGGAAAAACTGTTTTTT | TRBD1 | TRBV29-1 | many | TRBJ1-4
CASSRQGTNYGYTF | TGTGCCAGCTCCCGACAGGGGACTAACTATGGCTACACCTTC | TRBD1 | TRBV18 | few | TRBJ1-2
CASSPGTILHTEAFF | TGTGCCAGCAGCCCCGGGACAATCCTACACACTGAAGCTTTCTTT | - | TRBV2 | few | TRBJ1-1
CAISDWKKGEAFF | TGTGCCATCAGTGATTGGAAGAAGGGAGAAGCTTTCTTT | - | TRBV10-3 | - | TRBJ1-1
CASSLGTAYTGELFF | TGCGCCAGCAGCTTGGGGACGGCCTACACCGGGGAGCTGTTTTTT | - | TRBV5-1 | - | TRBJ2-2
CASSPLGTNQRYNEQFF | TGTGCTAGCAGCCCCCTCGGGACCAATCAAAGGTACAATGAGCAGTTCTTC | - | TRBV7-7 | few | TRBJ2-1
CASSSTGINEQFF | TGTGCCAGCAGCTCGACAGGGATCAATGAGCAGTTCTTC | TRBD1 | TRBV5-4 | few | TRBJ2-1
CASVSLRGGTDTQYF | - | - | TRBV12-3/TRBV12-4 | - | TRBJ2-3